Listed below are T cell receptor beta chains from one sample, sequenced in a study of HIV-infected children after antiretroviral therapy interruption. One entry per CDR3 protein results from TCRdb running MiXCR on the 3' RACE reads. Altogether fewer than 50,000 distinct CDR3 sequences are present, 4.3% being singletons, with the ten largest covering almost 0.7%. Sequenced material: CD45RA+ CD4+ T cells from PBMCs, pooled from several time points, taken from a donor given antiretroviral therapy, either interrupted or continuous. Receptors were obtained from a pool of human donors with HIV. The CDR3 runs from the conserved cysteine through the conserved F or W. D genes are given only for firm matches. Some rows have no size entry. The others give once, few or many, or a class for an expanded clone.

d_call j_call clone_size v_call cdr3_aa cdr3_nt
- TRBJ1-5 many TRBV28 CASSIGLDNQPQHF TGTGCCAGCAGTATCGGCCTCGACAATCAGCCCCAGCATTTT
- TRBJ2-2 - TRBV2 CASSPGHTNGELFF TGTGCCAGCAGTCCCGGGCATACTAACGGGGAGCTGTTTTTT
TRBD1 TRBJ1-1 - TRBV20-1 CSALDRGGTEAFF TGCAGTGCCCTCGACAGGGGGGGGACTGAAGCTTTCTTT
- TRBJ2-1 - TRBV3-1 CASSQGASWVNEQFF TGTGCCAGCAGCCAAGGCGCTAGTTGGGTAAATGAGCAGTTCTTC
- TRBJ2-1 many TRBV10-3 CAISGGRSYNEQFF TGTGCCATCAGTGGAGGGCGCTCCTACAATGAGCAGTTCTTC
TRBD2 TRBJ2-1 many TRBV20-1 CSARGRTRNEQFF TGCAGTGCTAGAGGGAGGACTAGAAATGAGCAGTTCTTC
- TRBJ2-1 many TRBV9 CASHVRGSYNEQFF TGTGCCAGCCACGTTAGGGGTTCCTACAATGAGCAGTTCTTC
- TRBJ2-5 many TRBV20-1 CSAINTASQETQYF TGCAGTGCTATAAACACCGCCTCGCAAGAGACCCAGTACTTC
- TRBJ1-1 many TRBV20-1 CSARETEAFF TGCAGTGCACGGGAAACTGAAGCTTTCTTT
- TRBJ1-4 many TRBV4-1 CASSHPGRASNEKLFF TGCGCCAGCAGCCACCCGGGACGGGCTTCTAATGAAAAACTGTTTTTT
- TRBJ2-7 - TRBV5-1 CASSDPTVSYEQYF TGCGCCAGCAGCGACCCGACAGTTTCCTACGAGCAGTACTTC
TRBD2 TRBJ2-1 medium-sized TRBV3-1 CASSRLAGYNEQFF TGTGCCAGCAGCCGACTAGCGGGTTACAATGAGCAGTTCTTC
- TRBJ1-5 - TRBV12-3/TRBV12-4 CASSFGGYGDQPQHF TGTGCCAGCAGTTTCGGGGGTTATGGGGATCAGCCCCAGCATTTT
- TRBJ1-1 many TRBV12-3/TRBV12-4 CASSFPRATEAFF TGTGCCAGCAGTTTCCCCCGGGCCACTGAAGCTTTCTTT
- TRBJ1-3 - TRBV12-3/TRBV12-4 CASSFLVGVGTIYF TGTGCCAGCAGTTTTCTCGTCGGAGTGGGCACCATATATTTT
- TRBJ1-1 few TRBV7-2 CASSLNRAAVTEAFF TGTGCCAGCAGCTTAAACAGGGCGGCAGTAACTGAAGCTTTCTTT
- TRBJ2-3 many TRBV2 CASSKIRTDTQYF TGTGCCAGCAGTAAGATCCGCACAGATACGCAGTATTTT
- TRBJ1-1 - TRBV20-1 CSAKRGNTEAFF TGCAGTGCTAAGAGGGGGAACACTGAAGCTTTCTTT
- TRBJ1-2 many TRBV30 CAWSTISTYYGYTF TGTGCCTGGAGCACAATATCCACCTACTATGGCTACACCTTC
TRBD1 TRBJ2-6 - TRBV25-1 CASSGDRGSSGANVLTF TGTGCCAGCAGTGGGGACAGGGGCTCCTCTGGGGCCAACGTCCTGACTTTC
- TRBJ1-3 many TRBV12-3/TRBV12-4 CASRAIGNTIYF TGTGCCAGCAGGGCTATTGGAAACACCATATATTTT
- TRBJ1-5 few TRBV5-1 CASSLWGGKDQPQHF TGCGCCAGCAGCTTGTGGGGGGGTAAAGATCAGCCCCAGCATTTT
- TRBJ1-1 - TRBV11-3 CASSLDRAGKAFF TGTGCCAGCAGCTTAGATCGAGCCGGGAAGGCTTTCTTT
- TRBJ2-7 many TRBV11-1 CASSLWGEQYF TGTGCCAGCAGTCTCTGGGGGGAGCAGTACTTC